Below, 12 T cell receptor beta chains from the same sample are listed, as sequenced in a study of blood T cell repertoires in COVID-19. Clones were sequenced by immunoSEQ multiplex PCR, and TCRdb holds only the in-frame ones, with some missing. The sample carries 250,000 or so clones, around 81% recorded once. Sequenced material: peripheral blood. The receptors stem from an older woman with active or convalescent COVID-19.

J is TRBJ1-2 and V is TRBV19; no reliable D call. The germline V and J ends were trimmed by 10 bases and 3 bases, with 15 bases remaining between them. The CDR3 runs to 13 residues. The germline gives CDR1 LNHDA, CDR2 SQIVND (reference sequence). The CDR3 sequence: CATLRTDYYGYTF. In DNA form, the CDR3 reads TGTGCCACCCTCCGGACTGATTACTATGGCTACACCTTC.

The rearrangement uses TRBV7-2 and TRBJ2-1, with 10 bases fitting TRBD2. The V and J ends lost 5 bases and 9 bases, in that order; junction bases with no gene match: 16. Germline V gene data show CDR1 as SGHTA and CDR2 as FQGNSA. The CDR3 spans 17 residues. CDR3 sequence reads: CASSPDVNSGRSGEQFF. For the CDR3, the DNA is TGTGCCAGCAGCCCCGACGTTAATAGCGGGAGGTCTGGTGAGCAGTTCTTC.

The chain couples TRBV30 to TRBJ1-2, with 9 nucleotides matching TRBD1. Losses at the gene ends were 7 bases for V and 4 bases for J; bases not matched to a gene: 7. CDR3 length equals 13 residues. Germline V CDR1 and CDR2: GTSNPN, SVGIG (reference sequence). The CDR3 reads CAFTGTGPYGYTF. The CDR3 nucleotides are TGTGCCTTTACCGGGACAGGGCCCTATGGCTACACCTTC.

The rearrangement joins TRBV5-4 to TRBJ2-1; TRBD2 might be the D (5 bases). This CDR3 is 14 amino acids long. The germline V and J ends were trimmed by 2 bases and 7 bases, with 13 bases remaining between them. Germline V gives CDR1 SGHNT, CDR2 YYREEE (reference sequence). The CDR3 region has the DNA TGTGCCAGCAGCTTCCCCGGAGAGGGTAATGAGCAGTTCTTC. Translating it yields CASSFPGEGNEQFF.

The genes are TRBV10-2 and TRBJ2-1, with D possibly being TRBD2 (6 bases). The CDR3 spans 14 residues. With 10 bases removed from V and 0 bases from J, the gap between germline ends came to 13 bases. Germline V CDR1 and CDR2: WSHSY, SAAADI. In DNA, the CDR3 is TGCGCCACCTTCACTAGCACCTCCTACAATGAGCAGTTCTTC. Translated, it gives CATFTSTSYNEQFF.

This chain connects TRBV6-6 to TRBJ2-3; 13 bases agree with TRBD2. This CDR3 comprises 17 residues. Germline values: CDR1 MNHNY, CDR2 SVGAGI (reference sequence). V lost 5 bases to trimming and J lost 3 bases; unmatched junction nucleotides: 8. The DNA for the CDR3 is TGTGCCAGCAGTCCCCGACTAGCGGGGGGTGGAACAGATACGCAGTATTTT. It specifies CASSPRLAGGGTDTQYF.

The CDR3 sequence is CASSLVNQPQHF. The DNA of the CDR3 is TGTGCCAGCAGCCTTGTCAATCAGCCCCAGCATTTT. V is TRBV28 and J is TRBJ1-5; D is unresolved. Trimming shortened V by 6 bases and J by 3 bases, and 6 bases separated the two germline ends. Germline V gene sequence: CDR1 MDHEN, CDR2 SYDVKM. The CDR3 totals 12 residues.

This rearrangement joins TRBV4-1 to TRBJ1-5, with D possibly being TRBD1 (6 bases). Per germline, CDR1 MGHRA and CDR2 YSYEKL. Deletions cut 1 base from V and 6 bases from J, with 13 bases between. The CDR3 runs 15 residues. The CDR3 here is CASSQADRSSQPQHF. The CDR3 coding sequence is TGCGCCAGCAGCCAAGCGGACAGAAGTAGTCAGCCCCAGCATTTT.

The chain carries TRBV7-8 and TRBJ2-1; D perhaps matches TRBD1 (7 bases). Germline CDR1 SGHVS, CDR2 FQNEAQ. V was shortened by 0 bases and J by 5 bases, with 14 bases between the two germline ends. CDR3 length equals 16 residues. The CDR3 DNA sequence: TGTGCCAGCAGCTTAGCGCTGGGCAGGGGGGACAATGAGCAGTTCTTC. Translation gives CASSLALGRGDNEQFF.

This clone was seen a few times. This chain joins TRBV27 and TRBJ1-3; the D gene is possibly TRBD1 (5 bases). CDR1 is MNHEY and CDR2 is SMNVEV in the germline V gene (reference sequence). Trimming removed 4 bases from V and 2 bases from J, with 12 bases in between. The CDR3 contains 15 residues. The CDR3 protein is CASSWAQGPGNTIYF. The CDR3 nucleotides read TGTGCCAGCAGTTGGGCGCAGGGCCCTGGAAACACCATATATTTT.

J is TRBJ2-3 and V is TRBV5-6; D not resolved. Germline-derived CDR1 and CDR2 are SGHDT and YYEEEE. Trimming took 6 bases from V and 0 from J, leaving 14 bases between them. The CDR3 runs 15 residues. The CDR3 here is CASTATAGSTDTQYF. As DNA, the CDR3 is TGTGCCAGCACCGCGACGGCCGGGAGCACAGATACGCAGTATTTT.

The chain has TRBV27 and TRBJ2-7; no definite D call. Trimming shortened V by 0 bases and J by 4 bases, and 19 bases separated the two germline ends. Germline V CDR1 and CDR2: MNHEY, SMNVEV (reference sequence). This CDR3 spans 17 amino acids. The chain's CDR3 is CASSLSILTSAAYEQYF. For the CDR3, the DNA is TGTGCCAGCAGTTTATCGATTCTCACAAGCGCGGCTTACGAGCAGTACTTC.